The 18 T cell receptor beta chains reported below all come from one sample, sequenced in a study of blood T cell repertoires in COVID-19. Assay: immunoSEQ multiplex PCR; the TCRdb copy retains only in-frame clones and omits some. The sample carries 220,000 or so clones, roughly 75% recorded once. The source material was peripheral blood. Source of these receptors: a woman aged 70-85 years with acute or convalescent COVID-19.

The chain links TRBV10-3 to TRBJ1-2, with unresolved D. Germline-derived CDR1 and CDR2 are ENHRY and SYGVKD. This CDR3 spans 13 amino acids. V lost 0 bases and J 6 bases, leaving 8 bases between the germline ends. This CDR3 reads CAISESEGNGYTF. The CDR3 DNA sequence: TGTGCCATCAGTGAGTCGGAGGGAAATGGCTACACCTTC.

This clone was detected only once. V and J are TRBV3-1 (or the pseudogene TRBV3-2) and TRBJ1-2; TRBD1 matches at 7 bases. V lost 1 base and J lost 7; bases outside the gene matches: 9. Germline lookup yields CDR1 LGHDT and CDR2 YNNKEL (reference sequence). The CDR3 is 15 residues long. The CDR3 protein is CASSQGQGVISGYTF. The DNA of the CDR3 is TGTGCCAGCAGCCAAGGCCAGGGGGTTATTTCTGGCTACACCTTC.

The chain has TRBV3-1 (or the pseudogene TRBV3-2) and TRBJ1-6; D is unclear. Germline V gene lookup returns CDR1 LGHDT and CDR2 YNNKEL (reference sequence). The CDR3 contains 16 residues. The V end lost 2 bases, the J end lost 5 bases, and 13 bases lay between the germline ends. This CDR3 reads CASSQNLLRNNSPLHF. Here the CDR3 DNA reads TGTGCCAGCAGCCAAAACCTCCTGCGAAATAATTCACCCCTCCACTTT.

The V gene is TRBV30, the J gene TRBJ1-1; weak D call: TRBD1 (6 bases). Germline V gene data show CDR1 as GTSNPN and CDR2 as SVGIG (reference sequence). CDR3 length equals 13 residues. V lost 2 bases and J lost 0, with 7 bases in between. The CDR3 reads CAWSKGVNTEAFF. For the CDR3, the DNA is TGTGCCTGGAGTAAGGGGGTGAACACTGAAGCTTTCTTT.

The chain links TRBV28 to TRBJ2-3, with 7 bases that match TRBD1. The length of the CDR3 is 14 residues. V lost 7 bases to trimming and J lost 1 base; unmatched junction nucleotides: 5. Germline-derived CDR1 and CDR2 are MDHEN and SYDVKM. CDR3 nucleotides: TGTGCCAGCAACAGGGGATGGGGCACAGATACGCAGTATTTT. It encodes CASNRGWGTDTQYF.

V gene TRBV14 combines with J gene TRBJ1-2; TRBD1 matches 8 bases. This CDR3 comprises 14 residues. CDR1 is SGHDN and CDR2 is FVKESK in the germline V gene. V was pared by 3 bases and J by 4 bases, with 4 bases of the junction left unmatched. The CDR3 DNA reads TGTGCCAGCAGCCACAGGGGACAGGTCTATGGCTACACCTTC. Protein sequence: CASSHRGQVYGYTF.

The J gene is TRBJ2-2, the V gene TRBV5-1; 9 bases agree with TRBD2. Germline CDR1 and CDR2: SGHRS and YFSETQ. The CDR3 covers 15 residues. V lost 3 bases, J lost 3 bases, and 3 bases stayed unmatched. The CDR3 reads CASSYLAGYTGELFF. CDR3 DNA sequence: TGCGCCAGCAGCTACCTAGCGGGGTACACCGGGGAGCTGTTTTTT.

The genes are TRBV18 and TRBJ2-1, with D tentatively TRBD1 (6 bases). CDR3 length: 18 amino acids. Germline CDR1 is KGHSH and CDR2 is LQKENI. Trimming took 4 bases from V and 6 from J, leaving 25 bases between them. CDR3 sequence: CASSLSFVGTKVRNEQFF. CDR3 sequence (DNA): TGTGCCAGCTCACTTTCGTTTGTGGGGACAAAAGTGCGCAATGAGCAGTTCTTC.

This clone was counted between two and nine times. The chain has TRBV28 and TRBJ1-5; D remains ambiguous. V lost 4 bases and J lost 3, with 13 bases in between. Germline CDR1 and CDR2: MDHEN and SYDVKM. This CDR3 has 15 residues. CDR3 protein: CASSSPGSNNQPQHF. The CDR3 DNA reads TGTGCCAGCAGTTCCCCGGGGAGCAACAATCAGCCCCAGCATTTT.

This clone was counted between two and nine times. The J gene is TRBJ1-2, the V gene TRBV5-1; possibly TRBD1 for D (5 bases). CDR3 length: 14 amino acids. Per the germline V gene, CDR1 is SGHRS and CDR2 is YFSETQ. V shed 1 base and J shed 4 bases, with 11 bases lying between them. The CDR3 loop reads CASSLPGNSYGYTF. For the CDR3, the DNA is TGCGCCAGCAGCTTGCCAGGGAATTCCTATGGCTACACCTTC.

The rearrangement links TRBV5-8 to TRBJ1-4, with D uncertain. CDR1 is SGHTS, CDR2 YDEGEE, per germline. This CDR3 spans 15 amino acids. The V gene lost 4 bases and the J gene lost 7 bases, with 17 bases spanning the gap. The CDR3 region is CASSAFGGTVEKLFF. In nucleotides, the CDR3 is TGTGCCAGCAGCGCCTTCGGAGGTACGGTTGAAAAACTGTTTTTT.

The chain employs TRBV28 and TRBJ2-1; 9 nucleotides line up with TRBD2. V shed 5 bases and J 8 bases; nucleotides not matched to a gene: 13. The CDR3 has 16 residues. In germline, CDR1 is MDHEN, CDR2 SYDVKM. Here the CDR3 DNA reads TGTGCCAGCAGTCACTTCTCAGCGGGAGGTACCCATGAGCAGTTCTTC. This translates into CASSHFSAGGTHEQFF.

The chain is built from TRBV14 and TRBJ2-3; maybe TRBD2 (5 bases). CDR1 is SGHDN and CDR2 is FVKESK in the germline V gene. The CDR3 extends over 16 amino acids. Trimming left V 0 bases short and J 6 bases short, with 16 bases between. As DNA, the CDR3 is TGTGCCAGCAGCCAAGAGAAGTGGTTGGACTGGGATACGCAGTATTTT. This codes for CASSQEKWLDWDTQYF.

This clone was found many times. The chain recombines TRBV2 with TRBJ2-7; TRBD2 matches at 9 bases. The CDR3 totals 17 residues. V lost 3 bases, J lost 3 bases, and 12 bases stayed unmatched. Germline V CDR1 and CDR2: SNHLY, FYNNEI. CDR3 loop: CASSDGTGRTSVYEQYF. The CDR3 region has the DNA TGTGCCAGCAGTGATGGTACAGGGCGGACTAGCGTCTACGAGCAGTACTTC.

V gene TRBV2 combines with J gene TRBJ2-1; 7 nucleotides line up with TRBD1. The V segment lost 6 bases and the J segment 5 bases; nucleotides outside the gene matches: 4. CDR1 is SNHLY and CDR2 is FYNNEI in the germline V gene. The length of the CDR3 is 13 residues. The CDR3 sequence is CASRKGQNNEQFF. CDR3 coding DNA: TGTGCCAGCAGGAAGGGACAGAACAATGAGCAGTTCTTC.

This chain joins TRBV4-2 and TRBJ2-5; a possible D gene is TRBD2 (5 bases). Germline CDR1 reads LGHNA; CDR2 reads YNFKEQ. Trimming removed 0 bases at V and 4 bases at J, with 12 bases between. The CDR3 length is 15 residues. This CDR3 reads CASSQEHSGRETQYF. CDR3 nucleotide sequence: TGTGCCAGCAGCCAAGAGCATTCGGGGAGAGAGACCCAGTACTTC.

The J gene is TRBJ2-7, the V gene TRBV19, with 11 bases aligning to TRBD2. Per the germline V gene, CDR1 is LNHDA and CDR2 is SQIVND (reference sequence). V gave up 2 bases and J gave up 4 bases; unmatched junction bases: 4. This CDR3 region has 15 residues. The CDR3 reads CASSITSGSPYEQYF. For the CDR3, the DNA is TGTGCCAGTAGTATAACTAGCGGGAGCCCTTACGAGCAGTACTTC.

V is TRBV30 and J is TRBJ2-3, with a tentative D call TRBD2 (6 bases). This CDR3 comprises 11 residues. Trimming took 2 bases from V and 6 from J, leaving 6 bases between them. In germline, CDR1 is GTSNPN, CDR2 SVGIG (reference sequence). The CDR3 region is CAWSSGDTQYF. In nucleotides, the CDR3 is TGTGCCTGGAGTAGCGGGGATACGCAGTATTTT.